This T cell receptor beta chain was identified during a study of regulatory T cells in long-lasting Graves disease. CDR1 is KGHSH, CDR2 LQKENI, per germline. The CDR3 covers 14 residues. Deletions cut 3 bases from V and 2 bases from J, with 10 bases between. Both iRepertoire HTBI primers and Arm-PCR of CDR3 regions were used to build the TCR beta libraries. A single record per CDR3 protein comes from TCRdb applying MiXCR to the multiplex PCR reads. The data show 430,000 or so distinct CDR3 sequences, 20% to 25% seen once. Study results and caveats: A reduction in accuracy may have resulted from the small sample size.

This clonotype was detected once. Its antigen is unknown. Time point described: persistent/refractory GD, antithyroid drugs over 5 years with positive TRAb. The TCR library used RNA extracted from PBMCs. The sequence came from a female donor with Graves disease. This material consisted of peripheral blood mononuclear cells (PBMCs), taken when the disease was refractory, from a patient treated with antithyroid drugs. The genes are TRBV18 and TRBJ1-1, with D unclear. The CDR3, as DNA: TGTGCCAGCTCACCTCTCAAGGGAAACACTGAAGCTTTCTTT. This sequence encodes CASSPLKGNTEAFF.